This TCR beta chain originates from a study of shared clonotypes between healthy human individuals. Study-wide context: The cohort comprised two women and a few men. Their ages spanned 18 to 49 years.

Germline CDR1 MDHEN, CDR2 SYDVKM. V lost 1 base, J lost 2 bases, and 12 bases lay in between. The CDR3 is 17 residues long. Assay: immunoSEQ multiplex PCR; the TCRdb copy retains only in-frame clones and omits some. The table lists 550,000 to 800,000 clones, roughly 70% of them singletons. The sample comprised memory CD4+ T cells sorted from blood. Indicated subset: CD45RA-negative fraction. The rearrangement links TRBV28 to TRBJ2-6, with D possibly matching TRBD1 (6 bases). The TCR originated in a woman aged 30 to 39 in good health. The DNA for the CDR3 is TGTGCCAGCAGTTTATCCCCAGGGGACCCTGGGGCCAACGTCCTGACTTTC. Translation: CASSLSPGDPGANVLTF.